The 5 T cell receptor beta chains below were found in one sample sequenced in a study of technical replicates of blood from a few donors. Clones were sequenced by immunoSEQ multiplex PCR, and TCRdb holds only the in-frame ones, with some missing. The sample holds tens of thousands of clones, 96% seen once. The source material was T cells isolated from PBMCs. The receptor set was obtained from a human donor in good health.

The chain is built from TRBV6-5 and TRBJ2-5; 7 bases align to TRBD1. The end of the DNA is better explained by TRBJ2-7, so the J call may be wrong. Looked up from germline, CDR1 is MNHEY and CDR2 is SVGAGI. This CDR3 spans 15 amino acids. CDR3 sequence: CASSYSSRGTYEQYF. The CDR3 DNA sequence: TGTGCCAGCAGTTACTCGTCCAGGGGGACCTACGAGCAGTACTTC.

This chain uses TRBV5-8 with TRBJ1-1; D ambiguous. This CDR3 is built from 15 residues. Germline values: CDR1 SGHTS, CDR2 YDEGEE. V lost 4 bases to trimming and J lost 1 base, with 14 bases between them. The CDR3 nucleotides are TGTGCCAGCAGCCGGGGTAGGGCGGGGAACACTGAAGCTTTCTTT. Its protein is CASSRGRAGNTEAFF.

The CDR3 sequence is CASRTGGLMNTEAFF. The CDR3 bases are TGTGCCAGCAGGACAGGGGGACTTATGAACACTGAAGCTTTCTTT. V gene TRBV28 combines with J gene TRBJ1-1; TRBD1 matches at 9 bases. Looked up from germline, CDR1 is MDHEN and CDR2 is SYDVKM. The ends lost 6 bases at V and 0 bases at J; junction bases unmatched: 5. The CDR3 is 15 residues long.

This clone was detected once. The chain joins TRBV28 to TRBJ1-1; perhaps TRBD1 as D (5 bases). The CDR3 totals 14 residues. In germline, CDR1 is MDHEN, CDR2 SYDVKM. Trimming cost V 5 bases and J 1 base, with 11 bases left between them. The CDR3 reads CASSSSQGNTEAFF. The CDR3 region has the DNA TGTGCCAGCAGTAGCAGTCAGGGGAACACTGAAGCTTTCTTT.

V usage is TRBV7-2 and J usage is TRBJ2-7; 7 bases fit TRBD2. Per the germline V gene, CDR1 is SGHTA and CDR2 is FQGNSA. CDR3 length: 15 amino acids. Trimming removed 1 base from V and 1 base from J; junction bases left unmatched: 4. The DNA of the CDR3 is TGTGCCAGCAGCTTAGGCGGGAGAATTTCCTACGAGCAGTACTTC. It translates to CASSLGGRISYEQYF.